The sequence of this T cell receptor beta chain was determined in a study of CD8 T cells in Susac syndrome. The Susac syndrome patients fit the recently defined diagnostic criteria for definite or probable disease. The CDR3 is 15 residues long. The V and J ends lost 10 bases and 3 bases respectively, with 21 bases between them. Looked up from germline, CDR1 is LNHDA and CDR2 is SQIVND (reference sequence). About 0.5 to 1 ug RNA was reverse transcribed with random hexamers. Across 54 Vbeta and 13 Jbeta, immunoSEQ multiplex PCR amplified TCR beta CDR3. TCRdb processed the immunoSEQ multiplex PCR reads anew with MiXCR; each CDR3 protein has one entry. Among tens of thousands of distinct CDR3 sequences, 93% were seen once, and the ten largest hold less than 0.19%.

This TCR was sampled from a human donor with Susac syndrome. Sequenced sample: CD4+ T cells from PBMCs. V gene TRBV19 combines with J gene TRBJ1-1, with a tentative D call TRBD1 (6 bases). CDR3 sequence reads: CATKRGYRADTEAFF. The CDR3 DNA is TGTGCCACGAAGCGGGGTTACAGGGCGGACACTGAAGCTTTCTTT.